Reported below is one TCR beta chain. Its antigen is still unknown. This sample was taken from a study of T-cell memory formation after mild COVID-19. The CDR3 length is 13 residues. The V and J ends lost 8 bases and 3 bases, in that order; junction bases with no gene match: 4. Per the germline V gene, CDR1 is LNHDA and CDR2 is SQIVND (reference sequence). Points from the study as a whole: Memory from before infection featured some responding clones, which suggests cross-reactive memory joined.

TCRdb called the 5' RACE reads again in MiXCR, with one record for every CDR3 protein. Of about 400,000 distinct CDR3 sequences in the sample, more than 20% are singletons; the top ten hold around 13%. The chain recombines TRBV19 with TRBJ1-5, with 7 bases lining up with TRBD1. Sequencing was performed on PBMCs or a T cell subset sorted from them (not recorded which). This receptor was taken from an adult woman who had mild COVID-19 (a few samples of this study predate the infection). Cell type and time point are not known. The CDR3 DNA reads as TGTGCCAGTGATACAGGGGTCAATCAGCCCCAGCATTTT. This translates into CASDTGVNQPQHF.